This is a list of T cell receptor beta chains from one sample in a study of human CD8 memory T cell subsets. TCRdb re-called the 5' RACE reads, yielding one record per CDR3 amino acid sequence without DNA. This sample's table has under 20,000 distinct CDR3 sequences. Sequencing was carried out using CD8+ T cells from PBMCs. Receptors were obtained from a human donor in good health. Each CDR3 is given with its conserved first and last residue. For some rows the clone size is stated as once, few or many, or as a class when expanded; others skip it.

J gene	CDR3 length	V gene	clone size	CDR3 protein
TRBJ2-4	14	TRBV28	-	CASSFRTGGNIQYF
TRBJ2-7	14	TRBV5-6	-	CASSLRGNYDEQYF
TRBJ2-1	16	TRBV27	-	CASSLRREGPLNEQFF
TRBJ1-2	12	TRBV10-3	-	CAHLSGLGGYTF
TRBJ2-5	14	TRBV11-2	-	CASSLYGGQETQYF
TRBJ2-7	14	TRBV5-4	-	CASSLQEIHYEQYF
TRBJ2-3	14	TRBV9	-	CASSVDGGGGTQYF
TRBJ2-1	15	TRBV4-3	-	CASSQDGTTDNEQFF
TRBJ2-1	18	TRBV4-1	-	CASSLTTEGTGRKNEQFF
TRBJ2-2	16	TRBV6-2/TRBV6-3	-	CASSYLNSGYTGELFF
TRBJ2-1	16	TRBV4-3	-	CASSQDRSGSYNEQFF
TRBJ2-2	14	TRBV25-1	medium-sized	CASSETDNTGELFF
TRBJ2-7	14	TRBV6-5	-	CASSYYRAAYEQYF
TRBJ2-3	15	TRBV6-1	-	CASSGPSGYTDTQYF
TRBJ1-5	16	TRBV12-3/TRBV12-4	-	CASSSTPPTGNQPQHF
TRBJ2-1	14	TRBV7-8	-	CASSLETGYNEQFF
TRBJ2-7	14	TRBV6-5	-	CASSRLAADYEQYF
TRBJ2-1	14	TRBV5-6	-	CASSLGTGSNEQFF
TRBJ2-3	15	TRBV5-1	-	CASSLEGAATDTQYF
TRBJ2-2	15	TRBV28	-	CATTNQGLGTGELFF
TRBJ2-3	14	TRBV5-1	-	CASSPGLYTDTQYF
TRBJ2-3	16	TRBV20-1	-	CSASPTYSGDTDTQYF
TRBJ2-2	17	TRBV19	-	CASSMIRLAENTGELFF